Below are 32 T cell receptor beta chains sequenced from a single sample in a study of CD8+CD57+ T cells in acquired aplastic anemia. In patients chosen for sequencing, flow cytometry had shown CD8+CD57+ cell expansion. Template material for TCR beta VDJ and CDR3 profiling consisted of genomic DNA. TCRdb passed the reads through MiXCR, listing each CDR3 protein once. The repertoire holds approximately 58,000 distinct CDR3 sequences, about 56% seen once, with roughly 15% in the top ten. Sequenced input: sorted CD4+, CD8+, or CD8+CD57+ T cells (not recorded which) from PBMCs. These receptors came from a human donor with aplastic anemia.

This clonotype is medium-sized by share. The V gene is TRBV6-1, the J gene TRBJ2-1; D remains ambiguous. Germline loops: CDR1 MNHNS, CDR2 SASEGT. V was clipped by 5 bases and J by 8 bases, with 16 bases between them. This CDR3 region has 14 residues. CDR3 region: CASSPGPDRYEQFF. The CDR3 DNA is TGTGCCAGCAGTCCAGGACCTGACCGGTATGAGCAGTTCTTC.

This clonotype is classed as medium-sized. This chain uses TRBV20-1 with TRBJ1-6; 9 bases line up with TRBD1. With 0 bases clipped from V and 9 bases from J, the junction kept 3 bases outside the gene matches. The V gene's germline CDR1 is DFQATT and CDR2 SNEGSKA (reference sequence). CDR3 length: 14 amino acids. The CDR3 sequence: CSARETGGGSPLHF. The CDR3 nucleotides read TGCAGTGCTAGAGAAACAGGGGGCGGTTCACCCCTCCACTTT.

This clonotype was picked up a small number of times. V usage is TRBV19 and J usage is TRBJ1-2; D not certain. CDR1 LNHDA and CDR2 SQIVND come from the germline V gene (reference sequence). The CDR3 consists of 11 residues. The V end lost 6 bases, the J end lost 7 bases, and 9 bases lay between the germline ends. The CDR3 DNA follows: TGTGCCAGTAGAATCGACCTTGGCTACACCTTC. It specifies CASRIDLGYTF. The entire variable domain, with the rest obtained from reference TRBV19 and TRBJ1-2, is as follows: DGGITQSPKYLFRKEGQNVTLSCEQNLNHDAMYWYRQDPGQGLRLIYYSQIVNDFQKGDIAEGYSVSREKKESFPLTVTSAQKNPTAFYLCASRIDLGYTFGSGTRLTVV.

In its sample, this clonotype was seen once. J is TRBJ1-2 and V is TRBV9; 8 positions match TRBD1. Germline CDR1 SGDLS, CDR2 YYNGEE. V was clipped by 2 bases and J by 6 bases; unmatched bases: 6. The CDR3 is 14 amino acids. DNA for the CDR3: TGTGCCAGCAGCGTCGTCGACAGGGGAGATGGCTACACCTTC. This encodes CASSVVDRGDGYTF.

The chain uses TRBV2 and TRBJ2-7; D uncertain. Trimming took off 6 bases at V and 6 bases at J, with 15 bases between the two ends. The V gene's germline CDR1 is SNHLY and CDR2 FYNNEI. The CDR3 is 13 amino acids. The CDR3 region is CASSLVPGGEQYF. DNA of the CDR3: TGTGCCAGCAGCTTAGTCCCGGGCGGCGAGCAGTACTTC.

This clonotype was seen at least ten times. V usage is TRBV13 and J usage is TRBJ1-2; D is perhaps TRBD1 (5 bases). CDR1 is PRHDT, CDR2 FYEKMQ, per germline (reference sequence). The V and J ends lost 8 bases and 1 base respectively, with 11 bases between them. The CDR3 covers 13 residues. CDR3 bases: TGTGCCAGCGTACTTAGGGGTAACTATGGCTACACCTTC. Amino acids: CASVLRGNYGYTF.

Remarks on this clonotype: One end of the junction fails to match germline, which may point to a read error. V is TRBV10-3 and J is TRBJ1-2; 11 bases are a match to TRBD1. CDR1 and CDR2 from the germline V gene are ENHRY and SYGVKD. The CDR3 has 14 residues. The CDR3 coding sequence is TGTGCCAGCAGTCCCAAGGGACAGGGGGATGGCTACACCTTC. Protein: CASSPKGQGDGYTF.

CDR3: CASRGQARGTQHF. CDR3 bases: TGTGCCAGCAGGGGACAGGCCAGAGGGACCCAGCATTTT. V usage is TRBV2 and J usage is TRBJ1-5; 8 bases agree with TRBD1. V lost 6 bases and J lost 11; bases outside the gene matches: 9. Germline V gene lookup returns CDR1 SNHLY and CDR2 FYNNEI. CDR3 length: 13 residues.

This chain links TRBV29-1 with TRBJ1-2, with D unresolved. CDR3 length: 12 amino acids. Trimming pared 5 bases from V and 3 bases from J, leaving 10 bases between. Germline CDR1 SQVTM, CDR2 ANQGSEA. The CDR3, as DNA: TGCAGCGTTCGAGACAAGTACTATGGCTACACCTTC. This sequence encodes CSVRDKYYGYTF.

The chain couples TRBV24-1 to TRBJ1-3, with 9 bases matching TRBD1. The CDR3 is 14 residues long. V dropped 7 bases and J dropped 9; count of bases not matched to a gene: 9. Germline V gives CDR1 KGHDR, CDR2 SFDVKD. This chain's CDR3 is CATSAGQGGGTIYF. DNA for the CDR3: TGTGCCACCAGCGCGGGACAGGGCGGTGGCACCATATATTTT.

This clonotype appeared many times. The chain joins TRBV5-5 to TRBJ2-7; D perhaps matches TRBD2 (5 bases). The ends were cut back, 0 bases at V and 7 bases at J, with 11 bases in the middle. CDR3 length: 13 amino acids. From germline, CDR1 is SGHKS and CDR2 YYEKEE (reference sequence). CDR3 protein: CASSLAEGGEQYF. The DNA of the CDR3 is TGTGCCAGCAGCTTGGCAGAGGGTGGTGAGCAGTACTTC.

This chain links TRBV7-7 with TRBJ2-1; TRBD2 agrees at 11 bases. The CDR3 spans 16 residues. Germline CDR1 SSHAT, CDR2 FNYEAQ (reference sequence). The trim removed 1 base at V and 4 bases at J, leaving 3 bases unmatched. The CDR3 is CASSLGASGGYNEQFF. In DNA, the CDR3 is TGTGCCAGCAGCTTAGGGGCTAGCGGGGGGTACAATGAGCAGTTCTTC.

This clonotype showed up many times. This chain links TRBV5-8 with TRBJ1-2; D gene unclear. CDR1 SGHTS and CDR2 YDEGEE come from the germline V gene. V lost 7 bases, J lost 4 bases, and 17 bases lay in between. There are 14 residues in the CDR3. Here the CDR3 DNA reads TGTGCCAGCGCTACCCGGTCAGGAAGCTATGGCTACACCTTC. It specifies CASATRSGSYGYTF.

The chain links TRBV4-3 to TRBJ2-2; perhaps TRBD2 as D (5 bases). Germline V gives CDR1 LGHNA, CDR2 YSLEER. This CDR3 contains 16 residues. V was cut by 0 bases and J by 9 bases, with 17 bases left in between. In nucleotides, the CDR3 is TGCGCCAGCAGCCAAGATCGACGGGAACCGTGGCGGGAGCTGTTTTTT. Its translation: CASSQDRREPWRELFF.

This clonotype was counted a few times. This chain joins TRBV29-1 and TRBJ2-7, with 7 positions matching TRBD1. The CDR3 covers 13 residues. Germline loops: CDR1 SQVTM, CDR2 ANQGSEA. The junction had 9 bases not matched to a gene; V was cut back by 3 bases and J by 7 bases. CDR3 loop: CSVDELRQGEQYF. CDR3 in DNA: TGCAGCGTTGACGAGCTGAGACAGGGTGAGCAGTACTTC.

This clonotype was observed at least ten times. The chain joins TRBV7-6 to TRBJ2-1, with 9 positions matching TRBD2. V was clipped by 3 bases and J by 0 bases; unmatched bases: 0. Germline assignment: CDR1 SGHVS and CDR2 FNYEAQ. The CDR3 is 15 residues long. The CDR3 bases are TGTGCCAGCAGCTTTAGCGGGAGCTCCTACAATGAGCAGTTCTTC. Translation: CASSFSGSSYNEQFF.

V is TRBV4-3 and J is TRBJ2-2; TRBD2 matches 10 bases. Germline CDR1 and CDR2: LGHNA and YSLEER. V lost 0 bases and J lost 6; bases outside the gene matches: 4. The CDR3 spans 16 residues. The CDR3 nucleotides read TGCGCCAGCAGCCAAGAGAGCGGGGGGGCCGCCGGGGAGCTGTTTTTT. This encodes CASSQESGGAAGELFF.

The chain links TRBV9 to TRBJ2-7; D could derive from TRBD1 or TRBD2 (5 bases each). The V gene lost 3 bases and the J gene lost 2 bases, with 9 bases spanning the gap. The CDR3 covers 13 residues. The germline V gene has CDR1 SGDLS and CDR2 YYNGEE. DNA for the CDR3: TGTGCCAGCAGCGAGGGACCAACCTACGAGCAGTACTTC. It codes for CASSEGPTYEQYF.

This clonotype came up many times. This chain joins TRBV12-3 or TRBV12-4 and TRBJ1-5; no clear D gene. The CDR3 extends over 14 amino acids. Between the trimmed V and J ends, which lost 3 bases and 4 bases, there was a span of 10 bases. CDR3 DNA: TGTGCCAGCAGTTTTGGAGGGTTGAATCAGCCCCAGCATTTT. This encodes CASSFGGLNQPQHF.

Turning to this clonotype: One end of the junction is discordant with germline, which a read error may explain. The chain employs TRBV10-3 and TRBJ2-2; D might be TRBD2 (6 bases). CDR3 length equals 15 residues. CDR1 is ENHRY, CDR2 SYGVKD, per germline. In DNA, the CDR3 is TGTGCCATCAGTGAGTCGCGGGGTCGCACCGGGGAGCTGTTCTTT. Residues: CAISESRGRTGELFF.

This chain uses TRBV19 with TRBJ1-1; TRBD1 matches at 8 bases. Germline values: CDR1 LNHDA, CDR2 SQIVND (reference sequence). The CDR3 consists of 16 residues. Trimming at V came to 5 bases and at J to 1 base, leaving 9 bases not matched to a gene. The CDR3 region has the DNA TGTGCCAGTAGTCCGGGGCAGGGGGCGAAGAACACTGAAGCTTTCTTT. This codes for CASSPGQGAKNTEAFF.

About this clonotype: The junction departs from germline at one end; a sequencing error may be responsible. The genes are TRBV24-1 and TRBJ2-7; 9 bases are a match to TRBD1. The CDR3 length is 14 residues. CDR1 is KGHDR and CDR2 is SFDVKD in the germline V gene. As DNA, the CDR3 is TGTGCCAGCAGTTTATTAGGGACAGGGTGGGAGCAGTACTTC. It specifies CASSLLGTGWEQYF.

The gene calls are TRBV2 and TRBJ1-4, with D uncertain. The V gene lost 8 bases and the J gene lost 0 bases, with 10 bases spanning the gap. This CDR3 is built from 14 residues. Per the germline V gene, CDR1 is SNHLY and CDR2 is FYNNEI. The CDR3 loop reads CASYGRATNEKLFF. As DNA, the CDR3 is TGTGCCAGCTACGGACGTGCAACTAATGAAAAACTGTTTTTT.

This rearrangement joins TRBV5-1 to TRBJ2-7; D perhaps matches TRBD2 (7 bases). The ends were cut back, 4 bases at V and 4 bases at J, with 21 bases in the middle. The CDR3 sequence is 16 residues long. Germline lookup yields CDR1 SGHRS and CDR2 YFSETQ. The CDR3, as DNA: TGCGCCAGCAGCGCATTAGGGGGACTACCAATTTACGAGCAGTACTTC. Translating gives CASSALGGLPIYEQYF.

This clonotype occurred many times. The chain is built from TRBV7-9 and TRBJ1-1, with TRBD1 as a possible D gene (6 bases). V was shortened by 8 bases and J by 1 base, with 8 bases between the two germline ends. Germline CDR1 reads SEHNR; CDR2 reads FQNEAQ (reference sequence). CDR3 length: 12 residues. The CDR3 sequence is CASARGNTEAFF. The CDR3 nucleotides read TGTGCCAGCGCCAGGGGGAACACTGAAGCTTTCTTT.

This clonotype has just a few counts. This clone may be a read error of a much larger clone one base away. The chain combines TRBV6-1 with TRBJ1-3; D not resolved. From germline, CDR1 is MNHNS and CDR2 SASEGT. V was cut by 6 bases and J by 3 bases, with 21 bases left in between. The CDR3 length is 17 residues. The CDR3 region has the DNA TGTGCCAGCAGGTCTTTCAGGTGCGATTTGCTTGGAAACACCATATATTTT. Translating gives CASRSFRCDLLGNTIYF.

This clonotype was detected ten times or more. The chain is built from TRBV6-1 and TRBJ1-4; possibly TRBD1 for D (5 bases). Looked up from germline, CDR1 is MNHNS and CDR2 is SASEGT. CDR3 length: 14 amino acids. The V and J ends lost 3 bases and 8 bases respectively, with 13 bases between them. In nucleotides, the CDR3 is TGTGCCAGCAGTGAGTCGGGGGACTACGAAAAACTGTTTTTT. Translating gives CASSESGDYEKLFF.

This clonotype is classed as medium-sized. The chain combines TRBV15 with TRBJ2-3; a possible D gene is TRBD2 (5 bases). The CDR3 extends over 16 amino acids. CDR1 LNHNV and CDR2 YYDKDF come from the germline V gene (reference sequence). Between the trimmed V and J ends, which lost 0 bases and 2 bases, there was a span of 12 bases. In nucleotides, the CDR3 is TGTGCCACCAGCAGAGACAGCGGAGGAAACACAGATACGCAGTATTTT. Amino acid sequence: CATSRDSGGNTDTQYF.

In its sample, this clonotype was seen many times. The rearrangement uses TRBV2 and TRBJ2-5, with 15 positions matching TRBD2. J was trimmed by 5 bases and V by 9 bases; bases with no gene match: 7. The CDR3 extends over 15 amino acids. Germline lookup yields CDR1 SNHLY and CDR2 FYNNEI. CDR3 bases: TGTGCCAGTACCCGGACTAGCGGGGGGGATGAGACCCAGTACTTC. Encoded protein: CASTRTSGGDETQYF. Full variable domain (rest looked up from reference TRBV2 and TRBJ2-5): EPEVTQTPSHQVTQMGQEVILRCVPISNHLYFYWYRQILGQKVEFLVSFYNNEISEKSEIFDDQFSVERPDGSNFTLKIRSTKLEDSAMYFCASTRTSGGDETQYFGPGTRLLVL.

This clonotype was seen many times. The final CDR3 position lacks the conserved phenylalanine or tryptophan, pointing to a likely read error. The limits of the CDR3 on the DNA are not certain, so only TCRdb's listed CDR3 is given. The chain uses TRBV6-6 and TRBJ2-1; the table's D call, TRBD1, was not checked against the DNA. The CDR3 comprises 12 residues, both ends counted. Germline loops: CDR1 MNHNY, CDR2 SVGAGI (reference sequence). CDR3 loop: CASSYSDTRTAI.

The chain links TRBV15 to TRBJ1-6; D gene uncertain. CDR3 length: 15 residues. The germline V gene encodes CDR1 LNHNV and CDR2 YYDKDF (reference sequence). V dropped 5 bases and J dropped 4 bases, with 12 bases sitting between them. The CDR3 loop reads CATSPRPDYNSPLHF. CDR3 DNA: TGTGCCACCAGCCCAAGGCCCGATTATAATTCACCCCTCCACTTT.

The chain employs TRBV18 and TRBJ2-2; D uncertain. The CDR3 covers 14 residues. Trimming removed 3 bases from V and 0 bases from J, with 5 bases in between. Germline V gives CDR1 KGHSH, CDR2 LQKENI. CDR3 sequence: CASSPSANTGELFF. Written as DNA, the CDR3 is TGTGCCAGCTCACCCTCGGCGAACACCGGGGAGCTGTTTTTT. Full variable domain (rest looked up from reference TRBV18 and TRBJ2-2): NAGVMQNPRHLVRRRGQEARLRCSPMKGHSHVYWYRQLPEEGLKFMVYLQKENIIDESGMPKERFSAEFPKEGPSILRIQQVVRGDSAAYFCASSPSANTGELFFGEGSRLTVL.